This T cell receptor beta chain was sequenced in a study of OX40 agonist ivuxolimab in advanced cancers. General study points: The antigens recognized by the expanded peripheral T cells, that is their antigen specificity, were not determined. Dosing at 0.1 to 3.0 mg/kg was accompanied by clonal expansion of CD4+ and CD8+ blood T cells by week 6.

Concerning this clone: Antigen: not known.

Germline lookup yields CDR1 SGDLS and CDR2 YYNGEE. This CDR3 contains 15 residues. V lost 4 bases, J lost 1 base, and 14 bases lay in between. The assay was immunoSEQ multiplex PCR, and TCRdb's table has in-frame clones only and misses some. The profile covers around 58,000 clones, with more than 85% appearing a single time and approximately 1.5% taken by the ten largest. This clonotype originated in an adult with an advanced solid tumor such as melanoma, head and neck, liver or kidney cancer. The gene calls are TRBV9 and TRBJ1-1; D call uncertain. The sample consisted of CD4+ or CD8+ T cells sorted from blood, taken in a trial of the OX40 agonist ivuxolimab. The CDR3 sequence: CASSPLPSPNTEAFF. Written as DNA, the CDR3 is TGTGCCAGCAGCCCCCTTCCCTCCCCGAACACTGAAGCTTTCTTT.